A selection of T cell receptor beta chains follows, all from one sample in a study of blood T cells in healthy people across ages. TCRdb redid the calling of the 5' RACE reads with MiXCR, one entry per CDR3 protein. There are some 1.6 million distinct CDR3 sequences in the sample; about 32% occur only once, and roughly 10% lies in the top ten. The sample was blood. These receptors were collected from a woman aged 25 to 39 in good health. Each CDR3 is given with its conserved first and last residue. D genes are given only for firm matches. Some rows have no size entry. The others give once, few or many, or a class for an expanded clone.

j_gene: TRBJ2-5
v_gene: TRBV7-3
abundance: few
d_gene: -
CDR3aa: CASSSGRPFQETQYF
CDR3nt: TGTGCCAGCAGCTCGGGGCGGCCCTTTCAAGAGACCCAGTACTTC

j_gene: TRBJ1-2
v_gene: TRBV12-3/TRBV12-4
abundance: -
d_gene: -
CDR3aa: CASQSGNDYTF
CDR3nt: TGTGCCAGCCAATCAGGGAATGACTACACCTTC

j_gene: TRBJ2-1
v_gene: TRBV10-3
abundance: few
d_gene: TRBD2
CDR3aa: CAISLAGGGNEQFF
CDR3nt: TGTGCCATCAGCCTAGCGGGAGGGGGCAATGAGCAGTTCTTC

j_gene: TRBJ2-3
v_gene: TRBV15
abundance: -
d_gene: -
CDR3aa: CATSSRRESSTDTQYF
CDR3nt: TGTGCCACCAGCTCCCGCAGGGAATCTAGCACAGATACGCAGTATTTT

j_gene: TRBJ2-3
v_gene: TRBV10-3
abundance: -
d_gene: TRBD2
CDR3aa: CAKSSGPTDTQYF
CDR3nt: TGTGCCAAATCTAGCGGCCCCACAGATACGCAGTATTTT

j_gene: TRBJ2-1
v_gene: TRBV6-1
abundance: -
d_gene: -
CDR3aa: CASSLLRTYNEQFF
CDR3nt: TGTGCCAGCAGTTTACTCAGGACCTACAATGAGCAGTTCTTC

j_gene: TRBJ2-5
v_gene: TRBV20-1
abundance: -
d_gene: -
CDR3aa: CSNQAAGETQYF
CDR3nt: TGCAGTAATCAAGCTGCTGGAGAGACCCAGTACTTC

j_gene: TRBJ2-7
v_gene: TRBV7-9
abundance: -
d_gene: TRBD2
CDR3aa: CASSPALRGVSSYEQYF
CDR3nt: TGTGCCAGCAGCCCCGCCCTGCGGGGGGTGAGCTCCTACGAGCAGTACTTC

j_gene: TRBJ2-1
v_gene: TRBV5-1
abundance: -
d_gene: TRBD2
CDR3aa: CASSLSGGRIYNEQFF
CDR3nt: TGCGCCAGCAGCTTAAGCGGGGGCCGAATCTACAATGAGCAGTTCTTC

j_gene: TRBJ2-5
v_gene: TRBV30
abundance: -
d_gene: -
CDR3aa: CAWSSSEKTQYF
CDR3nt: TGTGCCTGGAGTTCCTCCGAAAAGACCCAGTACTTC

j_gene: TRBJ2-7
v_gene: TRBV29-1
abundance: -
d_gene: -
CDR3aa: CSVVEGVYEQYF
CDR3nt: TGCAGCGTTGTTGAGGGGGTCTACGAGCAGTACTTC

j_gene: TRBJ1-4
v_gene: TRBV7-9
abundance: few
d_gene: -
CDR3aa: CASSISSPASEKLFF
CDR3nt: TGTGCCAGCAGCATTTCGAGCCCTGCGAGTGAAAAACTGTTTTTT

j_gene: TRBJ2-7
v_gene: TRBV6-5
abundance: -
d_gene: TRBD1
CDR3aa: CASGQGQYYEQYF
CDR3nt: TGTGCCAGCGGCCAGGGACAGTACTACGAGCAGTACTTC

j_gene: TRBJ2-7
v_gene: TRBV10-3
abundance: few
d_gene: TRBD1
CDR3aa: CAINDRDTCEQYF
CDR3nt: TGTGCCATCAATGACAGGGACACCTGCGAGCAGTACTTC

j_gene: TRBJ1-1
v_gene: TRBV6-1
abundance: once
d_gene: -
CDR3aa: CASSEQVAWNTEAFF
CDR3nt: TGTGCCAGCAGTGAACAGGTTGCGTGGAACACTGAAGCTTTCTTT

j_gene: TRBJ2-1
v_gene: TRBV3-1
abundance: -
d_gene: TRBD2
CDR3aa: CASSSPLAGTYNEQFF
CDR3nt: TGTGCCAGCAGCTCCCCACTAGCGGGAACCTACAATGAGCAGTTCTTC

j_gene: TRBJ1-2
v_gene: TRBV27
abundance: few
d_gene: -
CDR3aa: CASSRNGLQNYGYTF
CDR3nt: TGTGCCAGCAGTCGAAATGGGTTACAAAACTATGGCTACACCTTC

j_gene: TRBJ1-2
v_gene: TRBV20-1
abundance: -
d_gene: -
CDR3aa: CSAESGTTLYTF
CDR3nt: TGCAGTGCTGAATCCGGGACAACCCTTTACACCTTC

j_gene: TRBJ2-7
v_gene: TRBV6-1
abundance: -
d_gene: TRBD1
CDR3aa: CASSDRGTGSYEQYF
CDR3nt: TGTGCCAGCAGTGATAGGGGGACAGGATCCTACGAGCAGTACTTC

j_gene: TRBJ2-5
v_gene: TRBV7-2
abundance: few
d_gene: -
CDR3aa: CASSLSRKETQYF
CDR3nt: TGTGCCAGCAGCTTGAGCAGGAAAGAGACCCAGTACTTC

j_gene: TRBJ2-7
v_gene: TRBV4-1
abundance: -
d_gene: TRBD2
CDR3aa: CASSQEGTSGDNEQYF
CDR3nt: TGCGCCAGCAGCCAAGAAGGGACTAGCGGGGACAATGAGCAGTACTTC

j_gene: TRBJ2-7
v_gene: TRBV15
abundance: few
d_gene: TRBD1
CDR3aa: CATSIDRGPYEQYF
CDR3nt: TGTGCCACCAGCATAGACAGGGGACCATACGAGCAGTACTTC

j_gene: TRBJ2-3
v_gene: TRBV3-1
abundance: -
d_gene: TRBD2
CDR3aa: CASSQSAVGGSTDTQYF
CDR3nt: TGTGCCAGCAGCCAATCGGCTGTGGGGGGGAGCACAGATACGCAGTATTTT